The subject of this entry is one TCR beta chain. This sample is drawn from a study of blood T cell repertoires in COVID-19. Study context: In each case, the material was cDNA or gDNA derived from T cells, B-cell-depleted T cells, or PBMCs.

Per the original data handling: Amplifying reference gene primers gave estimates of nucleated cell counts. The table came from immunoSEQ multiplex PCR; TCRdb's copy has only in-frame clones and leaves some out. V and J calls and clone size are as listed in that table; D and trimming were resolved from the DNA. The sample has about 140,000 clones, about 87% seen once. CDR1 is LNHDA, CDR2 SQIVND, per germline (reference sequence). V lost 9 bases and J lost 5, with 16 bases in between. This CDR3 contains 14 residues. The chain uses TRBV19 and TRBJ1-4, with D tentatively TRBD1 (6 bases). The receptor was isolated from a man in his 60s who had recovered from COVID-19. The sequenced sample consisted of PBMCs or T cells enriched from blood (not recorded which). CDR3 sequence reads: CASHKGGLNEKLFF. Written as DNA, the CDR3 is TGTGCCAGCCACAAAGGGGGATTAAATGAAAAACTGTTTTTT.